The entry below describes one TCR beta chain. CDR1 GTSNPN and CDR2 SVGIG come from the germline V gene (reference sequence). V lost 4 bases and J 3 bases, leaving 10 bases between the germline ends. This CDR3 is 13 amino acids long. This sample was taken from a study of blood T cell repertoires in COVID-19. Study-level information: Acute-phase and convalescent COVID-19 samples originated in the United States, Italy and Spain. Sources were T cells, B-cell-depleted T cells, or PBMCs; the material itself was cDNA or gDNA.

Repertoires were generated with immunoSEQ multiplex PCR, while TCRdb's copy carries only in-frame clones and drops some. The data show approximately 200,000 clones, with 65% to 85% seen just once and more than 4.5% held by the top ten. The rearrangement uses TRBV30 and TRBJ1-5; D is perhaps TRBD1 (6 bases). The TCR was taken from a woman in her twenties or thirties with acute or convalescent COVID-19. Sequenced material: peripheral blood. In nucleotides, the CDR3 is TGTGCCTGGACGGGGGGCGCCAATCAGCCCCAGCATTTT. Residues: CAWTGGANQPQHF.